Shown below are 12 T cell receptor beta chains from a single sample sequenced in a study of cytomegalovirus exposure and HLA in healthy donors. PCR primers comprised 60 Vbeta and 13 Jbeta primers. Assay: immunoSEQ multiplex PCR; the TCRdb copy retains only in-frame clones and omits some. The repertoire holds approximately 120,000 clones, with more than 65% as singletons. Sequencing was done on a sample of PBMCs. The origin of the receptors is an older woman in good health and CMV-seropositive.

The CDR3: CAWGPGLAVTQYF. As DNA, the CDR3 is TGTGCCTGGGGCCCGGGATTAGCGGTTACGCAGTATTTT. V is TRBV30 and J is TRBJ2-3; maybe TRBD2 (6 bases). CDR3 length: 13 residues. The ends were cut back, 5 bases at V and 8 bases at J, with 17 bases in the middle. CDR1 and CDR2 from the germline V gene are GTSNPN and SVGIG (reference sequence). Looking up the rest from reference TRBV30 and TRBJ2-3 gives the full variable domain: SQTIHQWPATLVQPVGSPLSLECTVEGTSNPNLYWYRQAAGRGLQLLFYSVGIGQISSEVPQNLSASRPQDRQFILSSKKLLLSDSGFYLCAWGPGLAVTQYFGPGTRLTVL.

The genes are TRBV27 and TRBJ1-5, with D perhaps TRBD1 (5 bases). The ends were cut back, 7 bases at V and 0 bases at J, with 19 bases in the middle. The germline CDR1 and CDR2 sequences are MNHEY and SMNVEV (reference sequence). The CDR3 sequence is 17 residues long. DNA of the CDR3: TGTGCCAGCAAAAACACAGGAGTACTTTATAGCAATCAGCCCCAGCATTTT. Its translation is CASKNTGVLYSNQPQHF.

The chain recombines TRBV7-9 with TRBJ1-2; 7 positions match TRBD1. This CDR3 is 13 amino acids long. Germline loops: CDR1 SEHNR, CDR2 FQNEAQ (reference sequence). After removal of 5 bases from V and 4 bases from J, the junction contained 4 bases not matched to a gene. This chain's CDR3 is CASSPGQLYGYTF. CDR3 DNA sequence: TGTGCCAGCAGCCCGGGACAGCTCTATGGCTACACCTTC.

V gene TRBV6-6 combines with J gene TRBJ2-4, with a possible D match to TRBD1 (5 bases). In germline, CDR1 is MNHNY, CDR2 SVGAGI (reference sequence). The CDR3 length is 14 residues. V was cut by 2 bases and J by 7 bases, with 12 bases left in between. Here the CDR3 reads CASSYGQGQNIQYF. The CDR3 nucleotides read TGTGCCAGCAGTTACGGTCAGGGTCAGAACATTCAGTACTTC.

This clone was seen a handful of times. The chain recombines TRBV9 with TRBJ2-6; unclear D gene. Looked up from germline, CDR1 is SGDLS and CDR2 is YYNGEE. The V gene lost 2 bases and the J gene lost 0 bases, with 3 bases spanning the gap. The CDR3 runs to 14 residues. CDR3: CASSVSSGANVLTF. In nucleotides, the CDR3 is TGTGCCAGCAGCGTTAGCTCTGGGGCCAACGTCCTGACTTTC.

The chain recombines TRBV5-1 with TRBJ1-1, with no clear D. V shed 3 bases and J shed 2 bases, with 8 bases lying between them. The CDR3 is made up of 13 amino acids. CDR1 is SGHRS and CDR2 is YFSETQ in the germline V gene. The CDR3 DNA reads as TGCGCCAGCAGCTGGAGGCAAAACACTGAAGCTTTCTTT. This translates into CASSWRQNTEAFF.

This CDR3 reads CASSQDRTSGYTF. In nucleotides, the CDR3 is TGTGCCAGCAGCCAAGATCGAACATCTGGCTACACCTTC. The gene calls are TRBV14 and TRBJ1-2; no definite D call. Trimming shortened V by 0 bases and J by 7 bases, and 9 bases separated the two germline ends. The germline V gene has CDR1 SGHDN and CDR2 FVKESK. The CDR3 covers 13 residues.

The chain is built from TRBV5-4 and TRBJ1-4; 10 nucleotides line up with TRBD1. Per the germline V gene, CDR1 is SGHNT and CDR2 is YYREEE (reference sequence). CDR3 length: 17 amino acids. V lost 5 bases to trimming and J lost 8 bases; unmatched junction nucleotides: 15. Here the CDR3 DNA reads TGTGCCAGCAGTGCGTGGGCGACAGGGGGCCGGGGGGAAAAACTGTTTTTT. This gives the protein CASSAWATGGRGEKLFF.

This clone was detected only a few times. This chain uses TRBV6-1 with TRBJ2-7; 9 nucleotides align to TRBD1. After removal of 5 bases from V and 3 bases from J, the junction contained 5 bases not matched to a gene. Germline V CDR1 and CDR2: MNHNS, SASEGT. This CDR3 has 14 amino acids. This CDR3 is CASSPGTGNYEQYF. In DNA form, the CDR3 reads TGTGCCAGCAGTCCCGGGACAGGGAACTACGAGCAGTACTTC.

This rearrangement joins TRBV10-3 to TRBJ2-7; 11 bases match TRBD1. V trimming: 0 bases; J trimming: 3 bases; junction bases outside the gene matches: 4. The CDR3 has 16 residues. Germline V CDR1 and CDR2: ENHRY, SYGVKD. The DNA for the CDR3 is TGTGCCATCAGTGAGTCTCAAGGGACAGGGGGCTACGAGCAGTACTTC. This gives the protein CAISESQGTGGYEQYF.

The CDR3 DNA is TGTGCCAGCAGCCTTGGACTAGCCTTAGAGGAGCAGTACTTC. This gives the protein CASSLGLALEEQYF. The chain employs TRBV5-4 and TRBJ2-7; 8 nucleotides agree with TRBD2. Germline V gene lookup returns CDR1 SGHNT and CDR2 YYREEE (reference sequence). The CDR3 covers 14 residues. J was trimmed by 7 bases and V by 4 bases; bases with no gene match: 10.

The chain recombines TRBV11-2 with TRBJ2-3, with 9 bases identical to TRBD2. This CDR3 has 17 amino acids. The germline gives CDR1 SGHAT, CDR2 FQNNGV. Unmatched junction bases numbered 14, after V lost 5 bases and J lost 5 bases. DNA for the CDR3: TGTGCCAGCAGCGGGCTTAAGCGGGGGGCACGGGTAGATACGCAGTATTTT. Translation gives CASSGLKRGARVDTQYF.